This TCR beta chain was documented in a study of blood T cell repertoires in COVID-19. Across the study: The study drew acute and convalescent COVID-19 samples from the United States, Italy and Spain. PBMCs, B-cell-depleted T cells, or T cells provided the cDNA or gDNA that made up the material.

This clone came up once. Original processing notes: Reference gene primer amplification gave estimated nucleated cell counts. Sequenced by immunoSEQ multiplex PCR; TCRdb stores in-frame clones only, minus some. For V, J and clone size, that table is used; D and trimming come from the DNA. The sample lists approximately 150,000 clones, roughly 89% occurring once. Germline V lookup: CDR1 MNHGY, CDR2 SAAAGT. The CDR3 is made up of 18 amino acids. The V and J ends lost 5 bases and 4 bases, in that order; junction bases with no gene match: 19. The sample consisted of peripheral blood. The rearrangement uses TRBV6-8 and TRBJ2-7, with 8 nucleotides matching TRBD2. The receptor comes from a woman aged 55-75 years who had recovered from COVID-19. This CDR3 is CASSDTGCQRGGKYEQYF. The CDR3 coding sequence is TGTGCCAGCAGTGATACAGGGTGCCAACGGGGGGGAAAATACGAGCAGTACTTC.